Reported below is one TCR beta chain. What it binds is unknown. This record comes from a study of T cell responses to AZD1222 COVID-19 vaccine. Study-wide results and limits: Baseline testing showed seropositivity in only a handful of AZD1222 recipients. Once two AZD1222 doses were given, Spike-specific TCR breadth and depth went up.

Sequencing used immunoSEQ multiplex PCR; TCRdb keeps in-frame clones, though not all of them. The sample contains more than 150,000 clones, 90% of which appear only once. The starting material was peripheral blood, obtained on day 0 of AZD1222 vaccination. The source is an adult in good health.

In DNA form, the CDR3 reads TGTGCCAGCAGCCAAATGGCAGGAGCCTACGAGCAGTACTTC. Protein: CASSQMAGAYEQYF. The V call is TRBV3-1 (or the pseudogene TRBV3-2), the J call TRBJ2-7, with D unclear. Trimming left V 2 bases short and J 2 bases short, with 10 bases between. CDR1 and CDR2 (germline): LGHDT, YNNKEL (reference sequence). The CDR3 extends over 14 amino acids.